This TCR beta chain was sequenced in a study of low-dose radiotherapy and immunotherapy resistance in tumors. First-strand cDNA relied on TRAV- and TRBV-specific primers spanning alpha and beta chains. The PCR that amplified TCRs ran for 20 to 25 cycles, relying on a constant-region primer and a V-primer adapter. TCRdb reprocessed the reads with MiXCR, giving one entry per CDR3 protein. The table lists fewer than 90,000 distinct CDR3 sequences, 15% to 20% of them singletons. Germline V gives CDR1 SGHTA, CDR2 FQGNSA. Trimming shortened V by 2 bases and J by 1 base, and 9 bases separated the two germline ends. The CDR3 has 15 residues. Time point given: before trial treatment. Donors were dosed with nivolumab and ipilimumab; they also received aspirin, low-dose cyclophosphamide and low-dose radiotherapy. Many counts were recorded for this clonotype.

The sequence derives from a male donor with prostate cancer. Specimen: PBMCs, collected before treatment. The V call is TRBV7-2, the J call TRBJ1-3, with a weak D call TRBD1 (5 bases). DNA of the CDR3: TGTGCCAGCAGCTTAACCTGGGGGTCTGGAAACACCATATATTTT. It translates to CASSLTWGSGNTIYF.